This paragraph covers one TCR beta chain sequence. As yet, its antigen is unknown. These data come from a study of PD-1 blockade in classical Hodgkin lymphoma. Notes on the study in general: Newly diagnosed patients and complete responders had comparable diversity at baseline. What caused the repertoire differences, perhaps disease activity or prior therapy, remains undefined. When set against healthy donors, newly diagnosed patients were reported to show lower baseline TCR diversity.

Profiled with immunoSEQ multiplex PCR; TCRdb holds only in-frame clones, not every one. The table includes tens of thousands of clones, over 75% detected once. This CDR3 has 15 residues. The ends were cut back, 2 bases at V and 3 bases at J, with 14 bases in the middle. Per the germline V gene, CDR1 is KGHSH and CDR2 is LQKENI. Time point specified: cycle 4 day 1 (C4D1), after six to seven weeks of nivolumab. Each patient's relapse followed autologous stem cell transplantation, and brentuximab vedotin exposure varied. The sequencing used peripheral blood mononuclear cells (PBMCs), collected before the fourth cycle of nivolumab. The receptor's source is a human donor with classical Hodgkin lymphoma. This chain uses TRBV18 with TRBJ2-7; a possible D gene is TRBD1 (6 bases). CDR3 in amino acids: CASSPGGTRDYEQYF. In nucleotides, the CDR3 is TGTGCCAGCTCACCAGGTGGGACAAGGGACTACGAGCAGTACTTC. The entire variable domain, with the rest obtained from reference TRBV18 and TRBJ2-7, is as follows: NAGVMQNPRHLVRRRGQEARLRCSPMKGHSHVYWYRQLPEEGLKFMVYLQKENIIDESGMPKERFSAEFPKEGPSILRIQQVVRGDSAAYFCASSPGGTRDYEQYFGPGTRLTVT.